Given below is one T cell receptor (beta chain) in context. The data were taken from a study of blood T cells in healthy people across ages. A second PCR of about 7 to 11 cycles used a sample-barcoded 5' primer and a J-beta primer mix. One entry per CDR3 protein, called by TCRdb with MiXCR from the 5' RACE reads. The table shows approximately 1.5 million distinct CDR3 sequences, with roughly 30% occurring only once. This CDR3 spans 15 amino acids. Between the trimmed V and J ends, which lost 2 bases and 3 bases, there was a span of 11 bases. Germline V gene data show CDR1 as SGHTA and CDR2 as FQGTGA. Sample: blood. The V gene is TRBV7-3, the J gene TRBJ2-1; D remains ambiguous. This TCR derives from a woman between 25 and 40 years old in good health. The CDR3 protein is CASSLGLGIYNEQFF. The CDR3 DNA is TGTGCCAGCAGCTTAGGGCTAGGCATCTACAATGAGCAGTTCTTC.